This T cell receptor beta chain was obtained from a study of T-cell reconstitution after alpha-beta-depleted transplantation in children. Germline V gene data show CDR1 as GTSNPN and CDR2 as SVGIG (reference sequence). With V trimmed by 4 bases and J by 7 bases, 14 bases remained unmatched. This CDR3 comprises 16 residues. Unique molecular identifiers were built into the TCRbeta library. One entry per CDR3 protein, called by TCRdb with MiXCR from the PCR reads. Of around 700,000 distinct CDR3 sequences in the sample, around 12% were seen once. Study observations and caveats: Most T-cell counts and diversity one year after the transplant came from T cells that were newly produced. Where alpha-beta T cells came from about two months after transplant was reportedly several hundred expanded graft clones.

Concerning this clonotype itself: Its antigen is not known.

Sequenced material: PBMCs, taken before TCRalphabeta/CD19-depleted stem cell transplant. The chain couples TRBV30 to TRBJ2-4, with 9 bases that match TRBD2. The receptor was derived from a girl aged 2 to 9 with congenital amegakaryocytic thrombocytopenia, due to receive a stem cell transplant. CDR3 loop: CAWNPPLAGSGNIQYF. The DNA for the CDR3 is TGTGCCTGGAACCCTCCCCTAGCGGGATCCGGGAACATTCAGTACTTC.